A single sample is the source of the 23 T cell receptor beta chains below, sequenced in a study of post-analysis software for immune sequencing data. Findings and caveats of the study: In patients, a few TRBV segments were more frequent than in controls, with TRBV5-6, TRBV5-1 and TRBV20-1 among them.

Built from TCR beta cDNA, the libraries had unique molecular identifiers in them. One entry per CDR3 protein, called by TCRdb with MiXCR from the PCR reads. The data hold about 820,000 distinct CDR3 sequences, with around 53% observed a single time. Their antigen targets remain unknown. The sequenced sample consisted of blood. These receptors originate from a girl aged 5 to 17 with multiple sclerosis.

The chain uses TRBV29-1 and TRBJ2-4; 10 nucleotides match TRBD2. V lost 6 bases and J lost 3; bases outside the gene matches: 5. The CDR3 consists of 14 residues. The V gene's germline CDR1 is SQVTM and CDR2 ANQGSEA. CDR3: CSVPLAGGKNIQYF. CDR3 nucleotides: TGCAGCGTGCCTTTAGCGGGGGGCAAAAACATTCAGTACTTC.

The rearrangement links TRBV4-1 to TRBJ2-7; 7 positions match TRBD1. The germline gives CDR1 MGHRA, CDR2 YSYEKL. Trimming removed 3 bases from V and 0 bases from J; junction bases left unmatched: 11. This CDR3 contains 17 residues. The CDR3 sequence: CASSHFTNDRDSYEQYF. The CDR3 bases are TGCGCCAGCAGCCATTTCACTAATGACAGGGACTCCTACGAGCAGTACTTC.

This rearrangement joins TRBV20-1 to TRBJ2-3; TRBD1 might be the D (6 bases). Between the trimmed V and J ends, which lost 7 bases and 2 bases, there was a span of 16 bases. The CDR3 loop spans 14 amino acids. Germline-derived CDR1 and CDR2 are DFQATT and SNEGSKA (reference sequence). CDR3 protein: CSVYGTLYTDTQYF. The CDR3 coding sequence is TGCAGTGTTTACGGGACACTTTACACAGATACGCAGTATTTT.

The chain uses TRBV27 and TRBJ1-4, with TRBD1 identical over 9 bases. V gave up 8 bases and J gave up 4 bases; unmatched junction bases: 14. The length of the CDR3 is 17 residues. Germline lookup yields CDR1 MNHEY and CDR2 SMNVEV (reference sequence). This CDR3 is CASGGSFGTGNNEKLFF. The CDR3 DNA follows: TGTGCCAGCGGAGGCTCGTTTGGGACAGGGAATAATGAAAAACTGTTTTTT. Full variable domain (remainder filled in from reference TRBV27 and TRBJ1-4): EAQVTQNPRYLITVTGKKLTVTCSQNMNHEYMSWYRQDPGLGLRQIYYSMNVEVTDKGDVPEGYKVSRKEKRNFPLILESPSPNQTSLYFCASGGSFGTGNNEKLFFGSGTQLSVL.

The V and J genes are TRBV10-3 and TRBJ1-1; D is undetermined. Germline V CDR1 and CDR2: ENHRY, SYGVKD. The CDR3 has 12 residues. Trimming took off 6 bases at V and 1 base at J, with 6 bases between the two ends. The CDR3 DNA reads as TGTGCCATCAGCGTTACGAACACTGAAGCTTTCTTT. As protein: CAISVTNTEAFF.

The chain uses TRBV27 and TRBJ2-5, with D perhaps being TRBD1 or TRBD2 (5 bases each). Germline CDR1 and CDR2: MNHEY and SMNVEV (reference sequence). Trimming took 5 bases from V and 5 from J, leaving 15 bases between them. The CDR3 is made up of 14 amino acids. The CDR3 region has the DNA TGTGCCAGCAGTATCACTAGGGGAGCGGAGACCCAGTACTTC. Amino acids: CASSITRGAETQYF.

The chain recombines TRBV12-3 or TRBV12-4 with TRBJ2-7; possibly TRBD2 for D (7 bases). V lost 4 bases and J lost 5, with 21 bases in between. CDR3 size: 16 residues. CDR3 bases: TGTGCCAGCAGTTCCTTGGGGGGCGGGAGTTTCGACGAGCAGTACTTC. Amino acid sequence: CASSSLGGGSFDEQYF.

The rearrangement links TRBV7-9 to TRBJ2-1; no reliable D call. The germline CDR1 and CDR2 sequences are SEHNR and FQNEAQ (reference sequence). The CDR3 is 12 amino acids. V dropped 4 bases and J dropped 8 bases, with 9 bases sitting between them. CDR3 protein: CASSSANYEQFF. DNA of the CDR3: TGTGCCAGCAGCTCGGCCAATTATGAGCAGTTCTTC.

The V and J genes are TRBV7-9 and TRBJ2-7; 10 bases are a match to TRBD1. CDR3 size: 17 residues. The ends lost 4 bases at V and 2 bases at J; junction bases unmatched: 11. Germline lookup yields CDR1 SEHNR and CDR2 FQNEAQ (reference sequence). CDR3 in amino acids: CASSYQSGTGVPYEQYF. The DNA for the CDR3 is TGTGCCAGCAGCTACCAGTCCGGGACAGGGGTCCCCTACGAGCAGTACTTC.

This clonotype showed up just a few times. For the CDR3, the DNA is TGCAGTGCCTCGGGACTAGCGGGGGGGCTGAACTACGAGCAGTACTTC. It encodes CSASGLAGGLNYEQYF. The V and J genes are TRBV20-1 and TRBJ2-7; TRBD2 matches 16 bases. J lost 3 bases, V lost 6 bases, and 8 bases had no gene match. Per the germline V gene, CDR1 is DFQATT and CDR2 is SNEGSKA (reference sequence). This CDR3 is 16 amino acids long.

V and J are TRBV5-1 and TRBJ2-7; D may correspond to TRBD1 or TRBD2 (5 bases each). CDR3 length equals 15 residues. Germline V CDR1 and CDR2: SGHRS, YFSETQ. V was pared by 0 bases and J by 6 bases, with 16 bases between. The DNA for the CDR3 is TGCGCCAGCAGCTTGGCCCCCGGGACGGGAACCGAGCAGTACTTC. As protein: CASSLAPGTGTEQYF.

The chain combines TRBV7-3 with TRBJ2-2; possible D gene TRBD1, 5 bases. This CDR3 spans 16 amino acids. Between the trimmed V and J ends, which lost 1 base and 6 bases, there was a span of 15 bases. Germline CDR1 SGHTA, CDR2 FQGTGA. The CDR3 loop is CASSLRVQGLAGELFF. CDR3 in DNA: TGTGCCAGCAGCTTAAGGGTGCAGGGTCTGGCCGGGGAGCTGTTTTTT.

Points on this clonotype: The junction departs from germline at one end; a sequencing error may be responsible. The chain joins TRBV2 to TRBJ2-5, with D perhaps TRBD2 (5 bases). Germline CDR1 SNHLY, CDR2 FYNNEI. The CDR3 loop spans 16 amino acids. CDR3 in amino acids: CASSEAVGLAGETQYF. The CDR3 coding sequence is TGTGCCAGCAGCGAAGCCGTCGGGCTAGCCGGAGAGACCCAGTACTTC.

This rearrangement joins TRBV12-5 to TRBJ2-5, with TRBD1 matching 11 bases. The J call may be wrong; the DNA end is better matched by TRBJ2-7. The CDR3 has 14 residues. The V gene's germline CDR1 is LGHNT and CDR2 FRNRAP. CDR3 sequence reads: CASGHRDRGDEQYF. The DNA for the CDR3 is TGTGCTAGTGGTCACCGGGACAGGGGGGACGAGCAGTACTTC.

V is TRBV20-1 and J is TRBJ1-2, with unresolved D. The germline V gene encodes CDR1 DFQATT and CDR2 SNEGSKA (reference sequence). Trimming shortened V by 3 bases and J by 4 bases, and 15 bases separated the two germline ends. This CDR3 contains 14 residues. CDR3 sequence reads: CSARSDSFLYGYTF. DNA for the CDR3: TGCAGTGCTAGGAGCGACTCCTTCCTCTATGGCTACACCTTC.

The rearrangement joins TRBV6-1 to TRBJ1-2; D gene uncertain. V was trimmed by 7 bases and J by 3 bases, leaving 3 bases between them. In germline, CDR1 is MNHNS, CDR2 SASEGT. This CDR3 comprises 10 residues. CDR3 amino acids: CASNDYGYTF. The CDR3 nucleotides are TGTGCCAGCAACGACTATGGCTACACCTTC.

This chain connects TRBV20-1 to TRBJ1-4; no firm D call. Trimming took off 6 bases at V and 4 bases at J, with 6 bases between the two ends. CDR1 is DFQATT and CDR2 is SNEGSKA in the germline V gene (reference sequence). CDR3 length: 11 amino acids. The CDR3 is CSAVFNEKLFF. CDR3 nucleotide sequence: TGCAGTGCGGTCTTTAATGAAAAACTGTTTTTT.

The chain recombines TRBV27 with TRBJ2-7; D is possibly TRBD2 (5 bases). This CDR3 has 14 amino acids. V was cut by 7 bases and J by 0 bases, with 13 bases left in between. Germline assignment: CDR1 MNHEY and CDR2 SMNVEV (reference sequence). The CDR3 protein is CASIGLPTSYEQYF. CDR3 in DNA: TGTGCCAGCATAGGACTGCCGACCTCCTACGAGCAGTACTTC.

The gene calls are TRBV13 and TRBJ2-1; tentatively, D is TRBD1 or TRBD2 (6 bases each). Germline CDR1 reads PRHDT; CDR2 reads FYEKMQ (reference sequence). V was shortened by 5 bases and J by 3 bases, with 17 bases between the two germline ends. The CDR3 spans 16 residues. In DNA form, the CDR3 reads TGTGCCAGCAGCCCCAGGAGGGGGGCAGGCTACAATGAGCAGTTCTTC. It translates to CASSPRRGAGYNEQFF.

This clonotype was picked up one time. This sequence joins TRBV7-8 and TRBJ2-2, with a tentative D call TRBD1 (5 bases). The CDR3 has 18 residues. Between the trimmed V and J ends, which lost 8 bases and 1 base, there was a span of 23 bases. Germline CDR1 SGHVS, CDR2 FQNEAQ. The CDR3 region is CASASKNRNPRNTGELFF. For the CDR3, the DNA is TGTGCCAGCGCCTCGAAGAACAGGAACCCTAGGAACACCGGGGAGCTGTTTTTT.

The rearrangement uses TRBV20-1 and TRBJ1-2; D not resolved. Trimming shortened V by 0 bases and J by 2 bases, and 10 bases separated the two germline ends. CDR1 and CDR2 from the germline V gene are DFQATT and SNEGSKA (reference sequence). This CDR3 is built from 14 residues. CDR3 loop: CSAREAGMNYGYTF. The DNA for the CDR3 is TGCAGTGCTAGAGAGGCGGGAATGAACTATGGCTACACCTTC.

The chain recombines TRBV5-1 with TRBJ1-2; 12 positions agree with TRBD1. The CDR3 spans 14 residues. V lost 4 bases, J lost 8 bases, and 6 bases stayed unmatched. CDR1 and CDR2 (germline): SGHRS, YFSETQ. The CDR3 sequence is CASSGGQGAWGYTF. Written as DNA, the CDR3 is TGCGCCAGCAGCGGGGGACAGGGGGCATGGGGCTACACCTTC.

This clonotype showed up just a few times. This rearrangement joins TRBV14 to TRBJ2-3; D gene unclear. The germline V and J ends were trimmed by 3 bases and 1 base, with 8 bases remaining between them. This CDR3 is built from 14 residues. The germline V gene encodes CDR1 SGHDN and CDR2 FVKESK. Here the CDR3 reads CASSQVAGTDTQYF. The CDR3 DNA sequence: TGTGCCAGCAGCCAGGTAGCCGGCACAGATACGCAGTATTTT.